Shown below are 30 T cell receptor beta chains from a single sample sequenced in a study of T cells in tumors after PD-1 blockade. The assay was immunoSEQ multiplex PCR, and TCRdb's table has in-frame clones only and misses some. The sample comprises some 10,000 clones, 50% to 70% of which are singletons, and less than 15% rests with the top ten. The sample here was tumor tissue, taken after anti-PD-1 treatment. The source of these receptors is a human donor with basal cell carcinoma.

This clone was recorded a few times. This chain uses TRBV13 with TRBJ2-1, with 10 bases that match TRBD2. Germline V CDR1 and CDR2: PRHDT, FYEKMQ (reference sequence). The CDR3 sequence is 16 residues long. Trimming removed 5 bases from V and 6 bases from J; junction bases left unmatched: 10. CDR3 DNA: TGTGCCAGCAGCCTCCTGACTAGCGGGCCCACCAATGAGCAGTTCTTC. Its translation is CASSLLTSGPTNEQFF.

By share, this clone ranks as large. The chain links TRBV7-2 to TRBJ2-3; 9 nucleotides match TRBD2. CDR3 length: 15 amino acids. CDR1 and CDR2 (germline): SGHTA, FQGNSA. V was clipped by 6 bases and J by 3 bases; unmatched bases: 7. The CDR3 loop is CASSPDSGGTDTQYF. The DNA for the CDR3 is TGTGCCAGCAGTCCCGATAGCGGGGGAACAGATACGCAGTATTTT.

The chain uses TRBV29-1 and TRBJ2-2, with 13 bases that match TRBD2. The CDR3 consists of 14 residues. J lost 8 bases, V lost 4 bases, and 4 bases had no gene match. Germline assignment: CDR1 SQVTM and CDR2 ANQGSEA. CDR3 sequence reads: CSVGGLAGSGELFF. The CDR3 DNA follows: TGCAGCGTTGGGGGACTAGCGGGGTCTGGGGAGCTGTTTTTT.

The V gene is TRBV11-3, the J gene TRBJ2-1, with 9 positions matching TRBD1. Germline V lookup: CDR1 SGHNT, CDR2 YENEEA. CDR3 length: 15 residues. Trimming took 5 bases from V and 0 from J; bases not matched to a gene: 2. The CDR3 sequence: CASSPGQGSYNEQFF. The CDR3 nucleotides read TGTGCCAGCAGCCCGGGACAGGGCTCCTACAATGAGCAGTTCTTC.

V usage is TRBV5-4 and J usage is TRBJ2-3, with TRBD2 identical over 10 bases. Germline V gives CDR1 SGHNT, CDR2 YYREEE (reference sequence). The CDR3 has 17 residues. Trimming at V came to 1 base and at J to 4 bases, leaving 9 bases not matched to a gene. In DNA, the CDR3 is TGTGCCAGCAGCTTGAGGTGGAGCGGGGGGGCCGCAGATACGCAGTATTTT. This gives the protein CASSLRWSGGAADTQYF. The whole variable domain, remainder taken from reference TRBV5-4 and TRBJ2-3, is ETGVTQSPTHLIKTRGQQVTLRCSSQSGHNTVSWYQQALGQGPQFIFQYYREEENGRGNFPPRFSGLQFPNYSSELNVNALELDDSALYLCASSLRWSGGAADTQYFGPGTRLTVL.

This clone was counted a single time. The genes are TRBV5-1 and TRBJ2-7; D is undetermined. V was clipped by 5 bases and J by 5 bases, with 17 bases between them. Germline lookup yields CDR1 SGHRS and CDR2 YFSETQ. This CDR3 has 14 residues. CDR3 DNA: TGCGCCAGCAGGCCACTGGGATCGGTCCACGAGCAGTACTTC. It yields the protein CASRPLGSVHEQYF.

This chain joins TRBV4-1 and TRBJ2-1; no reliable D call. This CDR3 region has 15 residues. Per germline, CDR1 MGHRA and CDR2 YSYEKL. With 4 bases removed from V and 5 bases from J, the gap between germline ends came to 15 bases. The DNA for the CDR3 is TGCGCCAGCAGCCCCAAACCCACTCCCAACAATGAGCAGTTCTTC. Translated: CASSPKPTPNNEQFF.

In DNA form, the CDR3 reads TGTGCCAGCAGTTACAGGGACACTGAAGCTTTCTTT. Translating gives CASSYRDTEAFF. The chain has TRBV6-5 and TRBJ1-1; D unresolved. The CDR3 covers 12 residues. In germline, CDR1 is MNHEY, CDR2 SVGAGI. V shed 2 bases and J shed 3 bases, with 4 bases lying between them.

The genes are TRBV6-1 and TRBJ2-3; D may be TRBD2 (6 bases). Trimming took off 2 bases at V and 8 bases at J, with 20 bases between the two ends. Germline V gene sequence: CDR1 MNHNS, CDR2 SASEGT. This CDR3 is 16 amino acids long. The CDR3 nucleotides read TGTGCCAGCAGTGAAATGGGACTGATTCAATCCCCTACGCAGTATTTT. It is translated as CASSEMGLIQSPTQYF.

V gene TRBV10-3 combines with J gene TRBJ2-7, with TRBD1 matching 8 bases. Germline assignment: CDR1 ENHRY and CDR2 SYGVKD. V shed 6 bases and J 1 base; nucleotides not matched to a gene: 8. The CDR3 is 15 residues long. The CDR3 here is CAIRGTGGTSYEQYF. CDR3 bases: TGTGCCATCAGGGGGACAGGAGGAACTTCCTACGAGCAGTACTTC.

The chain combines TRBV14 with TRBJ1-1; TRBD1 is a possible D gene (5 bases). With 5 bases removed from V and 5 bases from J, the gap between germline ends came to 12 bases. Germline CDR1 and CDR2: SGHDN and FVKESK. This CDR3 is 13 amino acids long. CDR3 coding DNA: TGTGCCAGCAGCTTATGGGGGGGGACTGAAGCTTTCTTT. Its translation is CASSLWGGTEAFF. The whole variable domain, filled in from reference TRBV14 and TRBJ1-1, reads EAGVTQFPSHSVIEKGQTVTLRCDPISGHDNLYWYRRVMGKEIKFLLHFVKESKQDESGMPNNRFLAERTGGTYSTLKVQPAELEDSGVYFCASSLWGGTEAFFGQGTRLTVV.

The sample holds a few counts of this clone. The genes are TRBV2 and TRBJ2-7, with 8 bases aligning to TRBD1. V trimming: 4 bases; J trimming: 5 bases; junction bases outside the gene matches: 7. The CDR3 is 14 amino acids. CDR1 and CDR2 (germline): SNHLY, FYNNEI. For the CDR3, the DNA is TGTGCCAGCAGTGTTTGGCAGGGGGCGAACGAGCAGTACTTC. Encoded protein: CASSVWQGANEQYF. Using reference TRBV2 and TRBJ2-7 for the parts outside the CDR3, the full variable domain is EPEVTQTPSHQVTQMGQEVILRCVPISNHLYFYWYRQILGQKVEFLVSFYNNEISEKSEIFDDQFSVERPDGSNFTLKIRSTKLEDSAMYFCASSVWQGANEQYFGPGTRLTVT.

The DNA of the CDR3 is TGTGCCAGCAAGCGGGGAGGGGCATCAGATACGCAGTATTTT. Its translation: CASKRGGASDTQYF. The chain joins TRBV2 to TRBJ2-3; 7 positions match TRBD2. The germline gives CDR1 SNHLY, CDR2 FYNNEI. V was pared by 7 bases and J by 4 bases, with 8 bases of the junction left unmatched. This CDR3 has 14 amino acids.

The chain combines TRBV11-3 with TRBJ1-2, with 7 bases aligning to TRBD1. This CDR3 spans 15 amino acids. V was clipped by 4 bases and J by 4 bases; unmatched bases: 9. Germline V CDR1 and CDR2: SGHNT, YENEEA. As DNA, the CDR3 is TGTGCCAGCAGCTCCCAGGGACAGCTCGCCTATGGCTACACCTTC. It yields the protein CASSSQGQLAYGYTF.

The chain joins TRBV14 to TRBJ1-2; a possible D gene is TRBD1 (6 bases). The CDR3 runs to 13 residues. Germline lookup yields CDR1 SGHDN and CDR2 FVKESK. V dropped 1 base and J dropped 4 bases, with 7 bases sitting between them. Here the CDR3 reads CASSQGGPYGYTF. The CDR3 bases are TGTGCCAGCAGCCAAGGGGGGCCCTATGGCTACACCTTC.

This chain joins TRBV5-1 and TRBJ2-7, with 8 bases aligning to TRBD1. CDR3 size: 14 residues. With 0 bases clipped from V and 5 bases from J, the junction kept 4 bases outside the gene matches. CDR1 is SGHRS, CDR2 YFSETQ, per germline. In DNA form, the CDR3 reads TGCGCCAGCAGCTTGGCGGACAGGGCGAACGAGCAGTACTTC. This encodes CASSLADRANEQYF.

The sample holds a few counts of this clone. V and J are TRBV10-3 and TRBJ1-5; D unclear. The CDR3 totals 13 residues. In germline, CDR1 is ENHRY, CDR2 SYGVKD. Trimming took 2 bases from V and 9 from J, leaving 11 bases between them. The CDR3 protein is CAISEKGGSPQHF. In nucleotides, the CDR3 is TGTGCCATCAGTGAGAAGGGTGGTTCGCCCCAGCATTTT.

The chain recombines TRBV11-1 with TRBJ2-1; 11 bases line up with TRBD1. This CDR3 is 16 amino acids long. Germline values: CDR1 SGHAT, CDR2 FQDESV (reference sequence). V was pared by 4 bases and J by 6 bases, with 8 bases of the junction left unmatched. The CDR3 DNA follows: TGTGCCAGCAGCTCCAGGGACAGGGGGAAGGGCAATGAGCAGTTCTTC. As protein: CASSSRDRGKGNEQFF.

V usage is TRBV4-1 and J usage is TRBJ1-4; 8 nucleotides match TRBD1. The germline V gene encodes CDR1 MGHRA and CDR2 YSYEKL. The length of the CDR3 is 17 residues. The junction had 6 bases not matched to a gene; V was cut back by 3 bases and J by 0 bases. In nucleotides, the CDR3 is TGCGCCAGCAGCCAGGAGGACAGGGTTACAACTAATGAAAAACTGTTTTTT. The encoded protein is CASSQEDRVTTNEKLFF.

This chain links TRBV5-4 with TRBJ2-7, with TRBD2 matching 15 bases. Looked up from germline, CDR1 is SGHNT and CDR2 is YYREEE (reference sequence). The CDR3 is made up of 15 amino acids. The V and J ends lost 3 bases and 4 bases, in that order; junction bases with no gene match: 2. CDR3 loop: CASSSGLAGGYEQYF. CDR3 sequence (DNA): TGTGCCAGCAGCTCCGGACTAGCGGGGGGGTACGAGCAGTACTTC.

The V call is TRBV6-5, the J call TRBJ1-2; D unclear. The CDR3 spans 14 residues. Trimming took 6 bases from V and 8 from J, leaving 19 bases between them. CDR1 and CDR2 from the germline V gene are MNHEY and SVGAGI. The CDR3 loop reads CASSPGLGRGGYTF. The CDR3 DNA follows: TGTGCCAGCAGCCCCGGACTGGGCAGAGGCGGCTACACCTTC.

V gene TRBV5-1 combines with J gene TRBJ2-3; D is undetermined. V was cut by 0 bases and J by 4 bases, with 9 bases left in between. Germline V gives CDR1 SGHRS, CDR2 YFSETQ. The CDR3 totals 14 residues. In DNA form, the CDR3 reads TGCGCCAGCAGCTTGGCCCAGCGTCCAGATACGCAGTATTTT. This codes for CASSLAQRPDTQYF.

This chain joins TRBV5-4 and TRBJ2-7; D gene ambiguous. V was clipped by 0 bases and J by 4 bases, with 14 bases between them. The CDR3 runs 15 residues. Germline CDR1 and CDR2: SGHNT and YYREEE (reference sequence). CDR3 loop: CASSLEPGRPYEQYF. The CDR3 nucleotides read TGTGCCAGCAGCTTGGAGCCCGGCAGGCCGTACGAGCAGTACTTC.

The gene calls are TRBV19 and TRBJ1-5, with no clear D. The V gene's germline CDR1 is LNHDA and CDR2 SQIVND (reference sequence). Deletions cut 3 bases from V and 0 bases from J, with 9 bases between. This CDR3 is 15 amino acids long. CDR3 bases: TGTGCCAGTAGTATCCCGGGGTATAGCAATCAGCCCCAGCATTTT. It codes for CASSIPGYSNQPQHF.

This clone is deemed medium-sized. The rearrangement links TRBV29-1 to TRBJ2-7; possible D gene TRBD1, 5 bases. This CDR3 comprises 13 residues. V dropped 7 bases and J dropped 0 bases, with 13 bases sitting between them. Germline-derived CDR1 and CDR2 are SQVTM and ANQGSEA. DNA of the CDR3: TGCAGCGGGACGGACACGACCTCCTACGAGCAGTACTTC. Amino acids: CSGTDTTSYEQYF.

This sequence joins TRBV19 and TRBJ2-3, with 7 nucleotides matching TRBD2. Trimming took 2 bases from V and 5 from J; bases not matched to a gene: 10. This CDR3 is built from 16 residues. The germline gives CDR1 LNHDA, CDR2 SQIVND (reference sequence). CDR3 nucleotides: TGTGCCAGTAGTATACCACGCGGGGGAAGGGTAGATACGCAGTATTTT. Its translation is CASSIPRGGRVDTQYF.

This clone was seen a handful of times. The genes are TRBV15 and TRBJ2-7; 11 bases agree with TRBD1. There are 16 residues in the CDR3. With V trimmed by 4 bases and J by 2 bases, 7 bases remained unmatched. The germline V gene encodes CDR1 LNHNV and CDR2 YYDKDF (reference sequence). CDR3 amino acids: CATSTLAGQGAYEQYF. DNA of the CDR3: TGTGCCACCAGCACCCTAGCGGGACAGGGGGCCTACGAGCAGTACTTC.

The CDR3 sequence: CASIGPNRGTEAFF. DNA for the CDR3: TGTGCCAGCATCGGACCCAATCGGGGGACTGAAGCTTTCTTT. The V gene is TRBV2, the J gene TRBJ1-1; weak D call: TRBD1 (5 bases). The CDR3 consists of 14 residues. CDR1 SNHLY and CDR2 FYNNEI come from the germline V gene. Trimming pared 7 bases from V and 5 bases from J, leaving 17 bases between.

The rearrangement links TRBV15 to TRBJ2-3, with a weak D call TRBD2 (6 bases). Per germline, CDR1 LNHNV and CDR2 YYDKDF (reference sequence). V lost 2 bases and J 6 bases, leaving 12 bases between the germline ends. The CDR3 length is 14 residues. CDR3 amino acids: CATSRKRGGDTQYF. The CDR3 bases are TGTGCCACCAGCAGAAAAAGGGGAGGTGATACGCAGTATTTT.

V usage is TRBV6-6 and J usage is TRBJ2-3; D might be TRBD2 (6 bases). CDR1 MNHNY and CDR2 SVGAGI come from the germline V gene (reference sequence). The V and J ends lost 5 bases and 2 bases respectively, with 14 bases between them. This CDR3 has 15 amino acids. Written as DNA, the CDR3 is TGTGCCAGCAGTGTGATGGGAGGACCCACAGATACGCAGTATTTT. Translation gives CASSVMGGPTDTQYF.